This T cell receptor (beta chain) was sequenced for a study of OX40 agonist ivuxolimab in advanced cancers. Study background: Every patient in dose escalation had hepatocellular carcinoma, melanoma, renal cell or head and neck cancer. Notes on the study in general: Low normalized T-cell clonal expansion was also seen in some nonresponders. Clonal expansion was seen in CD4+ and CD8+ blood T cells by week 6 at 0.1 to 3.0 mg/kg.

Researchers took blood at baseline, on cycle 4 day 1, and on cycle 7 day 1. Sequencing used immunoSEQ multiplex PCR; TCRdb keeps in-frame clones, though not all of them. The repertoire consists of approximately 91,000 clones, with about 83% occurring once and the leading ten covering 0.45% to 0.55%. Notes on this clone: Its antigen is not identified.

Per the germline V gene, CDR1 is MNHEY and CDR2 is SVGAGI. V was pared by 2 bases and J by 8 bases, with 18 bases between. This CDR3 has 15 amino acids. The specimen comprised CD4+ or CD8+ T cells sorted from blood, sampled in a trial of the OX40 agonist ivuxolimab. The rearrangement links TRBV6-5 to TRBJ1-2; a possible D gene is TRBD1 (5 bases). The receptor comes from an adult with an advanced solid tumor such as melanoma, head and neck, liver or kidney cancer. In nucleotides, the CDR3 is TGTGCCAGCAGTTACCTCTCCGGAGGGGACGGGGGCTACACCTTC. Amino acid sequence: CASSYLSGGDGGYTF.